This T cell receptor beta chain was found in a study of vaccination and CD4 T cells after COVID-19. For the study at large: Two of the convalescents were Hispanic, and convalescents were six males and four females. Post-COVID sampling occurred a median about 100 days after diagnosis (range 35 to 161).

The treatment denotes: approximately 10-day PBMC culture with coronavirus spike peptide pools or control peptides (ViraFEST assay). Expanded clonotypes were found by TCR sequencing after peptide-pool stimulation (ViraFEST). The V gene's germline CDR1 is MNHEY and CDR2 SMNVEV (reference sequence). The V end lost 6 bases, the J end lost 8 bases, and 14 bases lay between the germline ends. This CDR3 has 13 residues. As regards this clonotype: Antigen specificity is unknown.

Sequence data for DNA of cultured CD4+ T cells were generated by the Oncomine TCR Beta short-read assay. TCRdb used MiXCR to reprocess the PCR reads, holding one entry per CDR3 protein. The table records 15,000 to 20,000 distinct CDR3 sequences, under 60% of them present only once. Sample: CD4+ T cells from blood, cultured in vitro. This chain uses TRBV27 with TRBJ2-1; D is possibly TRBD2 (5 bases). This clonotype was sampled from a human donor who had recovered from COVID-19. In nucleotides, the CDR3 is TGTGCCAGCAGGAGCGGCCTGTTCCATGAGCAGTTCTTC. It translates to CASRSGLFHEQFF.